One sample yielded the 15 T cell receptor beta chains listed below, sequenced in a study of tumor-infiltrating lymphocytes in primary liver carcinoma. Synthesis of TCR beta cDNA was carried out from approximately 0.55 ug total RNA with a constant-region primer. Generation of the TCR beta libraries relied on three nested multiplex PCR rounds using slightly modified ARM-PCR. Each of the first two PCR rounds ran approximately 10 cycles with TRBV1-TRBV30 forward and C-beta reverse primers. TCRdb independently ran MiXCR on the multiplex PCR reads; one entry per CDR3 protein. This table has 300,000 to 350,000 distinct CDR3 sequences, about 50% appearing once. Germline DNA was also extracted, and blood RNA derived from unsorted whole blood. Specimen: peripheral blood. The receptors were gathered from a woman in her twenties or thirties with primary liver carcinoma and hepatitis B virus infection.

Regarding this clonotype: A read error is possible here, since a much larger clone lies one base away. The chain links TRBV29-1 to TRBJ2-2, with D perhaps assigned TRBD1 or TRBD2 (5 bases each). This CDR3 contains 15 residues. Germline CDR1 and CDR2: SQVTM and ANQGSEA. Here the CDR3 DNA reads TGCAGCATTGAAGAATTGGGGGAGAACACCGGGGAGCTGTTTTTT. Protein sequence: CSIEELGENTGELFF.

On this clonotype: A much larger clone lies a single base off, so this may be a read error. The V call is TRBV29-1, the J call TRBJ1-4; unclear D gene. Germline values: CDR1 SQVTM, CDR2 ANQGSEA. This CDR3 comprises 13 residues. In DNA, the CDR3 is TGCACCGTTGCCACAAACGGAGGGGAAAAACTGTTTTTT. It specifies CTVATNGGEKLFF.

This clonotype was counted ten times or more. In nucleotides, the CDR3 is TGCGCCAGCAGCCAAGACAGACTAGCGGGGAAAAAAGAGCAGTTCTTC. Translation: CASSQDRLAGKKEQFF. V and J are TRBV4-1 and TRBJ2-1; TRBD2 matches 11 bases. The ends lost 0 bases at V and 10 bases at J; junction bases unmatched: 8. The CDR3 sequence is 16 residues long. From germline, CDR1 is MGHRA and CDR2 YSYEKL.

The chain joins TRBV6-5 to TRBJ2-1, with D possibly being TRBD2 (6 bases). The CDR3 loop spans 13 amino acids. Looked up from germline, CDR1 is MNHEY and CDR2 is SVGAGI. Here the CDR3 reads CTSIGTGPNEQFF. The CDR3 DNA follows: TGTACTAGCATAGGAACGGGTCCCAATGAGCAGTTCTTC.

The chain couples TRBV7-9 to TRBJ2-5, with 7 bases fitting TRBD1. J was trimmed by 5 bases and V by 3 bases; bases with no gene match: 15. Per the germline V gene, CDR1 is SEHNR and CDR2 is FQNEAQ (reference sequence). The length of the CDR3 is 17 residues. CDR3 region: CASSFGVTGVGKETQYF. CDR3 nucleotides: TGTGCCAGCAGCTTTGGGGTAACAGGGGTAGGGAAGGAGACCCAGTACTTC.

For this clonotype: Since no conserved phenylalanine or tryptophan closes the CDR3, a read error is the likely cause. The chain recombines TRBV11-2 with TRBJ1-1; D is undetermined. V was shortened by 1 base and J by 7 bases, with 10 bases between the two germline ends. Germline loops: CDR1 SGHAT, CDR2 FQNNGV. This CDR3 has 13 amino acids. The CDR3 here is CASSLVQYIEAFL. Written as DNA, the CDR3 is TGTGCCAGCAGCTTAGTCCAATACATTGAAGCTTTCTTA.

This clonotype was counted ten times or more. The V and J genes are TRBV29-1 and TRBJ2-3; TRBD2 is a possible D gene (5 bases). The V gene's germline CDR1 is SQVTM and CDR2 ANQGSEA. The CDR3 spans 16 residues. V gave up 1 base and J gave up 5 bases, with 19 bases separating them. CDR3 protein: CSVEGRGRTGGDTQYF. CDR3 nucleotides: TGCAGCGTTGAAGGGCGAGGTAGGACTGGAGGAGATACGCAGTATTTT.

The rearrangement joins TRBV4-3 to TRBJ2-7, with 8 nucleotides matching TRBD1. The CDR3 length is 15 residues. The ends lost 0 bases at V and 3 bases at J; junction bases unmatched: 4. CDR1 LGHNA and CDR2 YSLEER come from the germline V gene. CDR3 in DNA: TGCGCCAGCAGCCAAGATGCCAGGGGGCTCTACGAGCAGTACTTC. It specifies CASSQDARGLYEQYF.

As regards this clonotype: Just one base apart from a much larger clone, this may be a read error. J is TRBJ2-7 and V is TRBV6-2 or TRBV6-3; weak D call: TRBD2 (7 bases). CDR1 and CDR2 from the germline V gene are MNHEY and SVGEGT. The CDR3 runs to 13 residues. V was pared by 11 bases and J by 1 base, with 15 bases between. The CDR3 DNA sequence: TGTGCCGCTAACCGGGGGGCATCCTACGAGCAGTACTTC. This encodes CAANRGASYEQYF.

This chain's CDR3 is CASGTGALSYNEQFF. Here the CDR3 DNA reads TGTGCCAGCGGTACGGGAGCCCTCTCCTACAATGAGCAGTTCTTC. The gene calls are TRBV13 and TRBJ2-1, with a possible D match to TRBD2 (6 bases). The V and J ends lost 8 bases and 0 bases respectively, with 14 bases between them. Germline-derived CDR1 and CDR2 are PRHDT and FYEKMQ (reference sequence). The CDR3 length is 15 residues.

With regard to this clonotype: This may come from a read error, since a much larger clone is one base off. No conserved phenylalanine or tryptophan ends this CDR3, so it is likely a read error. The V call is TRBV6-2 or TRBV6-3, the J call TRBJ1-1; D may be TRBD1 (6 bases). The germline CDR1 and CDR2 sequences are MNHEY and SVGEGT. Trimming left V 6 bases short and J 8 bases short, with 7 bases between. The CDR3 loop spans 10 amino acids. CDR3 sequence (DNA): TGTGCCAGCAGGGGGACAGAAGCTTTCCTT. Translation: CASRGTEAFL.

This clonotype showed up just a few times. The chain links TRBV6-2 or TRBV6-3 to TRBJ2-7, with TRBD2 matching 10 bases. Germline CDR1 and CDR2: MNHEY and SVGEGT. This CDR3 spans 14 amino acids. The trim removed 8 bases at V and 7 bases at J, leaving 11 bases unmatched. CDR3 bases: TGTGCCAGCGCGGCTAGCGGGAGAACTGGAGAGCAGTACTTC. It encodes CASAASGRTGEQYF.

The table lists this clonotype with many counts. The J gene is TRBJ2-1, the V gene TRBV6-2 or TRBV6-3; the D is unclear. V lost 8 bases and J 3 bases, leaving 14 bases between the germline ends. The CDR3 extends over 14 amino acids. Per the germline V gene, CDR1 is MNHEY and CDR2 is SVGEGT. The CDR3 DNA sequence: TGTGCCAGCGGGGTAACCCAAGACTACAATGAGCAGTTCTTC. Translating gives CASGVTQDYNEQFF.

This rearrangement joins TRBV7-9 to TRBJ1-2; D ambiguous. Germline V gene data show CDR1 as SEHNR and CDR2 as FQNEAQ (reference sequence). V was cut by 3 bases and J by 0 bases, with 14 bases left in between. The length of the CDR3 is 16 residues. The CDR3 DNA is TGTGCCAGCAGCTTCAGTCCATGGTCGGCTAACTATGGCTACACCTTC. Its protein product is CASSFSPWSANYGYTF.

This clonotype was seen more than once but under ten times. This could be a read error, since a much larger clone is one nucleotide away. V and J are TRBV29-1 and TRBJ2-2; the D gene is possibly TRBD2 (5 bases). Germline CDR1 and CDR2: SQVTM and ANQGSEA. There are 13 residues in the CDR3. V was trimmed by 8 bases and J by 2 bases, leaving 12 bases between them. In DNA form, the CDR3 reads TGCAGCAATACCGGGATCAACACCGGGGAGCTGTTTTTT. As protein: CSNTGINTGELFF.